Below, one T cell receptor beta chain is given with its context. This entry is derived from a study of T cells in Graves' hyperthyroidism and ophthalmopathy. Trimming left V 6 bases short and J 3 bases short, with 23 bases between. The CDR3 runs 16 residues. Germline V gene sequence: CDR1 DFQATT, CDR2 SNEGSKA (reference sequence). Amplified TCR beta CDR3 regions came from RNA transcripts. First-round RT-PCR targeting the TCR CDR3 was performed with the HTBI primer set. MiXCR, applied by TCRdb to the multiplex PCR reads, yields one record per CDR3 protein. The sample has around 420,000 distinct CDR3 sequences, 15% to 19% seen once.

The genes are TRBV20-1 and TRBJ1-1; a weak D match, TRBD1 (6 bases). This TCR derives from a woman aged 18-35 years with Graves' hyperthyroidism. The sequencing input was blood. CDR3 in amino acids: CSALEWVGWGHTEAFF. The DNA for the CDR3 is TGCAGTGCCTTGGAGTGGGTCGGGTGGGGGCACACTGAAGCTTTCTTT.